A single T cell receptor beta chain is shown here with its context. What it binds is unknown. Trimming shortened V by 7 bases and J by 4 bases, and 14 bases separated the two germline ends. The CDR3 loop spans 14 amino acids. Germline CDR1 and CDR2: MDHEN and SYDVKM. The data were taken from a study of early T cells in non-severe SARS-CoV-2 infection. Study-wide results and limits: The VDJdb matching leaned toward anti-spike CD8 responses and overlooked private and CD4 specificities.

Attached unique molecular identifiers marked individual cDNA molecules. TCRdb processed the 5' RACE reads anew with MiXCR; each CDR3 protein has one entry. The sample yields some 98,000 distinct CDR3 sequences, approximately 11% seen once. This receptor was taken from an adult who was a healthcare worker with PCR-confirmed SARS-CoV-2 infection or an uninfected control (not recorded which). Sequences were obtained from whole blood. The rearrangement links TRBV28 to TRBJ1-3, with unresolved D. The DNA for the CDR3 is TGTGCCAGCACCCTGGGGAGGCCCGGAAACACCATATATTTT. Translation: CASTLGRPGNTIYF.